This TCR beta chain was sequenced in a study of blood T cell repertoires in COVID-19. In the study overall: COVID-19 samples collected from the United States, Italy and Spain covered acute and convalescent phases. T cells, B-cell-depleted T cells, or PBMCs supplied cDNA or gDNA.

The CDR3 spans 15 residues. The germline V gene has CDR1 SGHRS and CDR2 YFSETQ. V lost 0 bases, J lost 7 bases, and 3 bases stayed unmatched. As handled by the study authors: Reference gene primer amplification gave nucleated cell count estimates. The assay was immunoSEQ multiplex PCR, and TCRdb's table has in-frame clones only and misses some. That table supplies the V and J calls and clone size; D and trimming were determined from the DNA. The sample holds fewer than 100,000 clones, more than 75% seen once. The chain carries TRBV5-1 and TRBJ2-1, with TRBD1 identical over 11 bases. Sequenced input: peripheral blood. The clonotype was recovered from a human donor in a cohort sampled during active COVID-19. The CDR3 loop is CASSLGGTGGNEQFF. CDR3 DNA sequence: TGCGCCAGCAGCTTGGGAGGGACAGGGGGTAATGAGCAGTTCTTC.